This T cell receptor (beta chain) came from a study of regulatory and conventional T cells in RAG deficiency. Sequencing was performed with immunoSEQ multiplex PCR; in TCRdb, only in-frame clones are kept and a portion is missing. The sample consists of roughly 11,000 clones, roughly 94% of them appearing once. The sorted regulatory T cells were CD4+, CD25-high and CD127-low, with genomic DNA sequenced. Trimming shortened V by 3 bases and J by 4 bases, and 9 bases separated the two germline ends. The germline gives CDR1 LNHDA, CDR2 SQIVND (reference sequence). The CDR3 is 13 amino acids. This clone appeared a single time. These data are also associated with another study on regulatory T cells. Turning to that study: Primers: 52 TRBV forward and 13 TRBJ reverse.

Specimen: CD127- CD25+ CD4+ Tregs sorted from blood. This sequence joins TRBV19 and TRBJ1-1; D possibly corresponds to TRBD1 (6 bases). The clonotype comes from a human donor in good health. The CDR3 nucleotides are TGTGCCAGTAGTATGGACAGTGGCACTGAAGCTTTCTTT. It is translated as CASSMDSGTEAFF.